This note documents a single T cell receptor beta chain sequence. One end of the junction does not line up with germline, which may come from a read error. A J-beta primer mix and a sample-barcoded 5' primer were used in a second PCR of about 7 to 12 cycles. TCRdb fed the 5' RACE reads into MiXCR, producing one record per CDR3 protein. The data hold under 2,000,000 distinct CDR3 sequences, with roughly 52% observed a single time. The data are from a study of blood T cells in healthy people across ages. Per sample, at least 5.5 micrograms of total RNA were extracted. The source of this sequence is a woman between 40 and 50 years old in good health. Sequenced material: blood.

DNA of the CDR3: TGTGCCGGCAGTTACTCGACAGGGTTAGATACGCAGTATTTT. Translation: CAGSYSTGLDTQYF. This sequence joins TRBV6-5 and TRBJ2-3; 7 positions match TRBD1. This CDR3 contains 14 residues. Per the germline V gene, CDR1 is MNHEY and CDR2 is SVGAGI.